This is a list of T cell receptor beta chains from one sample in a study of regulatory T cells in long-lasting Graves disease. TCRdb itself ran the multiplex PCR reads through MiXCR, one entry per CDR3 protein. The sample lists around 400,000 distinct CDR3 sequences; over 14% were seen once. These same data were also listed under a study on T cells in Graves' hyperthyroidism and ophthalmopathy.

The sequences come from peripheral blood mononuclear cells (PBMCs), collected at new diagnosis, from a patient treated with antithyroid drugs. The receptors shown here come from a woman in her thirties or forties with Graves disease. CDR3s include the opening cysteine and the closing phenylalanine or tryptophan. Fields, in order: J gene, V gene, CDR3 length, CDR3 protein.

j_gene: TRBJ2-1
v_gene: TRBV3-1
len: 16
CDR3aa: CASSQLASGIYNEQFF

j_gene: TRBJ2-3
v_gene: TRBV6-2/TRBV6-3
len: 14
CDR3aa: CASRQGGPTDTQYF

j_gene: TRBJ2-7
v_gene: TRBV7-2
len: 15
CDR3aa: CASSDTSATSYEQYF

j_gene: TRBJ2-5
v_gene: TRBV18
len: 12
CDR3aa: CASSPAEETQYF

j_gene: TRBJ2-5
v_gene: TRBV2
len: 15
CDR3aa: CASRDRDTSLETQYF

j_gene: TRBJ2-1
v_gene: TRBV11-3
len: 17
CDR3aa: CASSLVRWAVSYNEQFF

j_gene: TRBJ2-3
v_gene: TRBV19
len: 20
CDR3aa: CASSTRSGTSGRLGTDTQYF

j_gene: TRBJ2-5
v_gene: TRBV20-1
len: 16
CDR3aa: CSASGTSGRAKETQYF

j_gene: TRBJ1-1
v_gene: TRBV6-5
len: 13
CDR3aa: CASSYPDRTEAFF

j_gene: TRBJ2-1
v_gene: TRBV7-9
len: 12
CDR3aa: CASSLDGHEQFF

j_gene: TRBJ1-5
v_gene: TRBV2
len: 14
CDR3aa: CASSAATGHQPQHF

j_gene: TRBJ1-6
v_gene: TRBV4-1
len: 17
CDR3aa: CASSQDLGTANNSPLHF

j_gene: TRBJ2-7
v_gene: TRBV20-1
len: 15
CDR3aa: CSAEGGGGSSYEQYF

j_gene: TRBJ2-7
v_gene: TRBV9
len: 15
CDR3aa: CASSVGGQGAGEQYF

j_gene: TRBJ2-3
v_gene: TRBV12-3/TRBV12-4
len: 16
CDR3aa: CASTPGGGRDTDTQYF

j_gene: TRBJ2-1
v_gene: TRBV5-1
len: 15
CDR3aa: CASSLADRADNEQFF

j_gene: TRBJ2-7
v_gene: TRBV28
len: 17
CDR3aa: CASSSWVGWQGDHEQYF

j_gene: TRBJ2-5
v_gene: TRBV9
len: 18
CDR3aa: CASSVTASTGGARETQYF

j_gene: TRBJ2-7
v_gene: TRBV14
len: 17
CDR3aa: CASRPGLAGSSLDEQYF

j_gene: TRBJ2-3
v_gene: TRBV6-1
len: 16
CDR3aa: CASSEALAGSRNTQYF

j_gene: TRBJ1-5
v_gene: TRBV2
len: 13
CDR3aa: CASSGDSNQPQHF

j_gene: TRBJ2-3
v_gene: TRBV20-1
len: 18
CDR3aa: CSARDSRASGMPTDTQYF

j_gene: TRBJ2-7
v_gene: TRBV20-1
len: 11
CDR3aa: CSARDRGEQYF

j_gene: TRBJ2-3
v_gene: TRBV10-2
len: 15
CDR3aa: CASSAGNRGTDTQYF

j_gene: TRBJ1-2
v_gene: TRBV11-2
len: 15
CDR3aa: CASSRLTDRGLGYTF

j_gene: TRBJ2-5
v_gene: TRBV18
len: 13
CDR3aa: CASSRGPGETQYF

j_gene: TRBJ2-6
v_gene: TRBV30
len: 16
CDR3aa: CAWIGQVTSGANVLTF

j_gene: TRBJ2-7
v_gene: TRBV6-2/TRBV6-3
len: 13
CDR3aa: CASSWAKVYEQYF

j_gene: TRBJ2-5
v_gene: TRBV20-1
len: 12
CDR3aa: CSASAGQETQYF

j_gene: TRBJ1-4
v_gene: TRBV28
len: 15
CDR3aa: CASSLTGTDNEKLFF

j_gene: TRBJ2-1
v_gene: TRBV9
len: 15
CDR3aa: CASSPGLVSRNEQFF

j_gene: TRBJ2-7
v_gene: TRBV20-1
len: 14
CDR3aa: CSARDRTNSYEQYF

j_gene: TRBJ2-3
v_gene: TRBV19
len: 16
CDR3aa: CASRSPGTVATDTQYF

j_gene: TRBJ2-3
v_gene: TRBV5-1
len: 15
CDR3aa: CASSLDGLATDTQYF

j_gene: TRBJ2-5
v_gene: TRBV10-3
len: 18
CDR3aa: CAISESFGLAGEKETQYF

j_gene: TRBJ2-5
v_gene: TRBV19
len: 17
CDR3aa: CASSTKTLRGERETQYF

j_gene: TRBJ2-1
v_gene: TRBV20-1
len: 14
CDR3aa: CSTNWGQDYNEQFF

j_gene: TRBJ2-7
v_gene: TRBV7-2
len: 14
CDR3aa: CASSLAATDYEQYF

j_gene: TRBJ2-2
v_gene: TRBV5-1
len: 15
CDR3aa: CASSLGGSMTGELFF

j_gene: TRBJ2-5
v_gene: TRBV20-1
len: 14
CDR3aa: CSVEPPSGSGTQYF

j_gene: TRBJ1-2
v_gene: TRBV7-7
len: 12
CDR3aa: CASSKTGYGYTF

j_gene: TRBJ2-5
v_gene: TRBV5-1
len: 12
CDR3aa: CASSRPQETQYF

j_gene: TRBJ1-5
v_gene: TRBV7-6
len: 15
CDR3aa: CASSTRTGLEQPQHF

j_gene: TRBJ2-1
v_gene: TRBV5-8
len: 16
CDR3aa: CASIIIGGRFYNEQFF

j_gene: TRBJ2-1
v_gene: TRBV20-1
len: 16
CDR3aa: CSARDRPSGRGGEQFF

j_gene: TRBJ2-7
v_gene: TRBV11-2
len: 14
CDR3aa: CASSLSLKRDEQYF

j_gene: TRBJ2-1
v_gene: TRBV9
len: 15
CDR3aa: CASSHRGGTYNEQFF

j_gene: TRBJ2-2
v_gene: TRBV5-1
len: 13
CDR3aa: CASSLAYTGELFF

j_gene: TRBJ2-5
v_gene: TRBV5-6
len: 17
CDR3aa: CASSALQERIQSSRRDF

j_gene: TRBJ1-4
v_gene: TRBV5-8
len: 15
CDR3aa: CASSLAGSSNEKLFF

j_gene: TRBJ1-2
v_gene: TRBV28
len: 13
CDR3aa: CASSLGRVKGYTF